The entry that follows covers one TCR beta chain sequence. The sample comes from a study of blood T cell repertoires in COVID-19. Study information: The origin of the acute and convalescent COVID-19 samples was the United States, Italy and Spain. T cells, B-cell-depleted T cells, or PBMCs supplied cDNA or gDNA.

V was shortened by 8 bases and J by 4 bases, with 20 bases between the two germline ends. CDR3 length: 15 residues. In the authors' methods: Estimated nucleated cell counts came from reference gene primer amplification. TCRdb's table, derived via immunoSEQ multiplex PCR, lists solely in-frame clones and lacks some. The V and J calls and clone size are taken from that table; D and trimming were inferred from the DNA. The sample contains some 200,000 clones, 84% of which appear only once. This rearrangement joins TRBV23-1 to TRBJ2-5; D is possibly TRBD2 (5 bases). TRBV23-1 is treated as an ORF (open reading frame) with a function not yet certain. The sequence was obtained from a woman in her 30s who had recovered from COVID-19. Sequenced material: peripheral blood. The CDR3 reads CASPRGQPFGETQYF. Here the CDR3 DNA reads TGCGCCAGCCCTCGAGGGCAGCCTTTTGGAGAGACCCAGTACTTC.